Shown below are 18 T cell receptor beta chains from a single sample sequenced in a study of memory CD4+ T cells and cytomegalovirus serostatus. Profiled with immunoSEQ multiplex PCR; TCRdb holds only in-frame clones, not every one. This table has around 53,000 clones, around 79% appearing once. The sort gate was single viable CD3+CD4+CD8-CD45RO+ cells for memory CD4+ T cells. Source material: memory CD4+ T cells from blood. The receptors here all came from an adult in good health and CMV-seronegative.

CDR3 nucleotides: TGTGCCAGCAGCTTGGAAGGGTCGCAGGGTTGGGCCCAGTACTTC. This gives the protein CASSLEGSQGWAQYF. V gene TRBV5-5 combines with J gene TRBJ2-5; weak D call: TRBD1 (5 bases). Trimming took 0 bases from V and 9 from J, leaving 18 bases between them. Per the germline V gene, CDR1 is SGHKS and CDR2 is YYEKEE (reference sequence). CDR3 length: 15 amino acids.

The chain has TRBV4-1 and TRBJ2-5, with 14 bases identical to TRBD2. The germline CDR1 and CDR2 sequences are MGHRA and YSYEKL. The CDR3 is 18 residues long. V trimming: 0 bases; J trimming: 5 bases; junction bases outside the gene matches: 8. The CDR3 DNA reads TGCGCCAGCAGCCAAGACAGACTAGCGGGGGGGATTGGGGAGACCCAGTACTTC. Its translation: CASSQDRLAGGIGETQYF.

Only a few counts were recorded for this clone. This chain connects TRBV7-2 to TRBJ1-2; 11 bases fit TRBD1. CDR1 is SGHTA and CDR2 is FQGNSA in the germline V gene. Unmatched junction bases numbered 8, after V lost 7 bases and J lost 4 bases. There are 15 residues in the CDR3. CDR3 protein: CASTERTGGAYGYTF. The CDR3 nucleotides read TGTGCCAGCACAGAACGGACAGGGGGCGCCTATGGCTACACCTTC.

This chain uses TRBV7-9 with TRBJ1-2; D is ambiguous. The CDR3 runs 13 residues. The germline V and J ends were trimmed by 4 bases and 7 bases, with 13 bases remaining between them. Per the germline V gene, CDR1 is SEHNR and CDR2 is FQNEAQ (reference sequence). The CDR3 sequence: CASSWDNYGGYTF. The CDR3 coding sequence is TGTGCCAGCAGCTGGGATAACTATGGTGGCTACACCTTC.

The rearrangement uses TRBV18 and TRBJ2-1; TRBD2 agrees at 13 bases. The germline gives CDR1 KGHSH, CDR2 LQKENI. The CDR3 length is 16 residues. Losses at the gene ends were 6 bases for V and 6 bases for J; bases not matched to a gene: 8. The CDR3 DNA is TGTGCCAGCTCTCCAACCGGGACTAGCGGGACCAATGAGCAGTTCTTC. It translates to CASSPTGTSGTNEQFF. The full variable domain, in which reference TRBV18 and TRBJ2-1 provide the parts outside the CDR3, is NAGVMQNPRHLVRRRGQEARLRCSPMKGHSHVYWYRQLPEEGLKFMVYLQKENIIDESGMPKERFSAEFPKEGPSILRIQQVVRGDSAAYFCASSPTGTSGTNEQFFGPGTRLTVL.

The chain employs TRBV19 and TRBJ2-5; D gene uncertain. Per the germline V gene, CDR1 is LNHDA and CDR2 is SQIVND (reference sequence). V was trimmed by 5 bases and J by 0 bases, leaving 10 bases between them. The CDR3 loop spans 14 amino acids. This chain's CDR3 is CASSLSGNQETQYF. The CDR3 nucleotides are TGTGCCAGTAGTCTGTCGGGCAACCAAGAGACCCAGTACTTC. Combining the CDR3 with reference TRBV19 and TRBJ2-5 gives the whole variable domain DGGITQSPKYLFRKEGQNVTLSCEQNLNHDAMYWYRQDPGQGLRLIYYSQIVNDFQKGDIAEGYSVSREKKESFPLTVTSAQKNPTAFYLCASSLSGNQETQYFGPGTRLLVL.

This chain links TRBV21-1 with TRBJ2-6; the DNA was not used to check the table's D call, TRBD1. TRBV21-1 is labeled a pseudogene. This CDR3 spans 22 amino acids. The CDR3 loop reads CASSKEPPRQGAKTPGANVLTF. For the CDR3, the DNA is TGTGCCAGCAGCAAAGAGCCCCCCCGACAGGGGGCGAAGACCCCTGGGGCCAACGTCCTGACTTTC.

The rearrangement joins TRBV6-1 to TRBJ1-2; weak D call: TRBD1 (5 bases). Germline V gene data show CDR1 as MNHNS and CDR2 as SASEGT. Trimming removed 6 bases at V and 4 bases at J, with 15 bases between. CDR3 length equals 14 residues. The CDR3 DNA sequence: TGTGCCAGCAGGAAGGAGGGGATTAGCTATGGCTACACCTTC. This encodes CASRKEGISYGYTF.

This chain links TRBV10-1 with TRBJ1-2, with D tentatively TRBD1 (6 bases). CDR3 size: 17 residues. In germline, CDR1 is WNHNN, CDR2 SYGVQD (reference sequence). V lost 10 bases to trimming and J lost 4 bases, with 28 bases between them. The DNA for the CDR3 is TGCGCCACCAGCCCCCTCCGCAGGGGACGAGTAGGCTATGGCTACACCTTC. Encoded protein: CATSPLRRGRVGYGYTF.

The V call is TRBV2, the J call TRBJ2-5, with a tentative D call TRBD2 (5 bases). V lost 6 bases and J lost 5, with 16 bases in between. Looked up from germline, CDR1 is SNHLY and CDR2 is FYNNEI. The CDR3 extends over 14 amino acids. For the CDR3, the DNA is TGTGCCAGCAGGAGGACTCCCGGGGTGGAGACCCAGTACTTC. Protein product: CASRRTPGVETQYF. Filled out from reference TRBV2 and TRBJ2-5, the complete variable domain reads EPEVTQTPSHQVTQMGQEVILRCVPISNHLYFYWYRQILGQKVEFLVSFYNNEISEKSEIFDDQFSVERPDGSNFTLKIRSTKLEDSAMYFCASRRTPGVETQYFGPGTRLLVL.

CDR3 residues: CASSFETSSIGQFF. CDR3 DNA: TGTGCCAGCAGCTTCGAGACTAGCTCGATCGGACAGTTCTTC. The rearrangement links TRBV5-4 to TRBJ2-1; 7 nucleotides match TRBD2. The V and J ends lost 2 bases and 13 bases, in that order; junction bases with no gene match: 12. In germline, CDR1 is SGHNT, CDR2 YYREEE (reference sequence). This CDR3 comprises 14 residues.

This chain links TRBV4-1 with TRBJ2-1; 7 nucleotides match TRBD2. This CDR3 spans 17 amino acids. J lost 2 bases, V lost 1 base, and 8 bases had no gene match. Germline-derived CDR1 and CDR2 are MGHRA and YSYEKL. The CDR3 DNA is TGCGCCAGCAGCCAAGGTCGAGCGGGACTCCCCTACAATGAGCAGTTCTTC. Its protein is CASSQGRAGLPYNEQFF.

The chain combines TRBV7-8 with TRBJ1-1; D gene ambiguous. CDR1 and CDR2 (germline): SGHVS, FQNEAQ. The CDR3 totals 14 residues. Deletions cut 5 bases from V and 5 bases from J, with 15 bases between. CDR3 sequence (DNA): TGTGCCAGCAGCCCTAGAGAGGGATTGACTGAAGCTTTCTTT. It codes for CASSPREGLTEAFF.

The chain couples TRBV2 to TRBJ2-1; tentative D call: TRBD2 (5 bases). This CDR3 is built from 11 residues. Germline V lookup: CDR1 SNHLY, CDR2 FYNNEI. Trimming took off 10 bases at V and 9 bases at J, with 13 bases between the two ends. The CDR3 DNA follows: TGTGCCATCGCAGGACTCGGTGAGCAGTTCTTC. It is translated as CAIAGLGEQFF.

The V and J genes are TRBV28 and TRBJ1-2, with D possibly TRBD1 on 6 matching bases. Germline V CDR1 and CDR2: MDHEN, SYDVKM. This CDR3 is 13 amino acids long. Trimming left V 5 bases short and J 8 bases short, with 15 bases between. This chain's CDR3 is CASSIQGSKGYTF. The CDR3 bases are TGTGCCAGCAGTATACAGGGATCGAAAGGCTACACCTTC.

This chain joins TRBV28 and TRBJ1-2; D call uncertain. The CDR3 is 17 residues long. From germline, CDR1 is MDHEN and CDR2 SYDVKM. The V and J ends lost 3 bases and 8 bases respectively, with 25 bases between them. CDR3 sequence (DNA): TGTGCCAGCAGTTTCGATCGACTCGGCTCAACCGCGAAAGGCTACACCTTC. This sequence encodes CASSFDRLGSTAKGYTF.

The rearrangement joins TRBV20-1 to TRBJ2-3, with D tentatively TRBD1 (6 bases). This CDR3 region has 11 residues. CDR1 is DFQATT and CDR2 is SNEGSKA in the germline V gene (reference sequence). Trimming removed 0 bases from V and 8 bases from J, with 6 bases in between. In DNA form, the CDR3 reads TGCAGTGCTAGAGACAGGGGTACGCAGTATTTT. Residues: CSARDRGTQYF.

The chain links TRBV6-6 to TRBJ2-7; D is perhaps TRBD2 (5 bases). The germline CDR1 and CDR2 sequences are MNHNY and SVGAGI (reference sequence). The CDR3 spans 14 residues. Trimming left V 5 bases short and J 5 bases short, with 16 bases between. The CDR3 loop is CASSTSEGRNEQYF. The CDR3 coding sequence is TGTGCCAGCAGTACCTCTGAGGGCCGGAACGAGCAGTACTTC.